This T cell receptor (beta chain) is from a study of T cell responses to AZD1222 COVID-19 vaccine. Study outcomes and limitations: At baseline, seropositivity was found in only a handful of AZD1222 recipients.

The repertoire was sequenced with immunoSEQ multiplex PCR; TCRdb's copy has only in-frame clones and lacks some. The top ten clones hold around 8% of a sample with some 150,000 clones, approximately 83% of them seen once. CDR1 is SGHRS and CDR2 is YFSETQ in the germline V gene. V gave up 2 bases and J gave up 0 bases, with 4 bases separating them. The CDR3 extends over 13 amino acids. A note on this clone: Its antigen is as yet unknown.

The sample here was peripheral blood, taken on day 0 of AZD1222 vaccination. The rearrangement links TRBV5-1 to TRBJ2-3, with D unresolved. The clonotype originates from an adult in good health. The CDR3 DNA reads as TGCGCCAGCAGCTTAAAGAGCACAGATACGCAGTATTTT. It translates to CASSLKSTDTQYF.